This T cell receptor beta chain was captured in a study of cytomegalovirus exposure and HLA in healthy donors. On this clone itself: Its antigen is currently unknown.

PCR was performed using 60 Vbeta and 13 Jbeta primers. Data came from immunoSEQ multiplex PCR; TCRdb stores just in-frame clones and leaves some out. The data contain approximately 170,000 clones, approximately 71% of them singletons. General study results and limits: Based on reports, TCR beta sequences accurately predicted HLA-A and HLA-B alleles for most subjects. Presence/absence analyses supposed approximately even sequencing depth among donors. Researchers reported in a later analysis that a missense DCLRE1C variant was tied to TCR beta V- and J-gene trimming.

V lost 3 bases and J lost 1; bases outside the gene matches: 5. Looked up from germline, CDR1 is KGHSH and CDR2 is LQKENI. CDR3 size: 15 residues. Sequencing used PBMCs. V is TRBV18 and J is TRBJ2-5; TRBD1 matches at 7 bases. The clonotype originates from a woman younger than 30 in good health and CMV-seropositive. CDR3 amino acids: CASSPRAGGQETQYF. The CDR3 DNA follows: TGTGCCAGCTCACCCCGGGCAGGGGGCCAAGAGACCCAGTACTTC.